Sequencing of this T cell receptor (beta chain) was carried out in a study of T cell responses to AZD1222 COVID-19 vaccine. Study results and caveats: Baseline seropositivity characterized only a handful of AZD1222 recipients. Receipt of two AZD1222 doses was followed by a rise in Spike-specific TCR breadth and depth. Repertoires were sampled only after the peak T cell response.

Points on this clone: No antigen is known for it.

TCRdb keeps only in-frame clones here, not all; method: immunoSEQ multiplex PCR. This sample has about 150,000 clones, with about 90% found just once. Germline CDR1 and CDR2: MDHEN and SYDVKM. Trimming pared 3 bases from V and 8 bases from J, leaving 10 bases between. The CDR3 contains 13 residues. This specimen was peripheral blood, taken on day 0 of AZD1222 vaccination. This chain links TRBV28 with TRBJ1-4, with D possibly TRBD1 on 5 matching bases. The sequence was collected from an adult in good health. The CDR3 here is CASSLEGVEKLFF. Written as DNA, the CDR3 is TGTGCCAGCAGTTTGGAAGGGGTCGAAAAACTGTTTTTT.